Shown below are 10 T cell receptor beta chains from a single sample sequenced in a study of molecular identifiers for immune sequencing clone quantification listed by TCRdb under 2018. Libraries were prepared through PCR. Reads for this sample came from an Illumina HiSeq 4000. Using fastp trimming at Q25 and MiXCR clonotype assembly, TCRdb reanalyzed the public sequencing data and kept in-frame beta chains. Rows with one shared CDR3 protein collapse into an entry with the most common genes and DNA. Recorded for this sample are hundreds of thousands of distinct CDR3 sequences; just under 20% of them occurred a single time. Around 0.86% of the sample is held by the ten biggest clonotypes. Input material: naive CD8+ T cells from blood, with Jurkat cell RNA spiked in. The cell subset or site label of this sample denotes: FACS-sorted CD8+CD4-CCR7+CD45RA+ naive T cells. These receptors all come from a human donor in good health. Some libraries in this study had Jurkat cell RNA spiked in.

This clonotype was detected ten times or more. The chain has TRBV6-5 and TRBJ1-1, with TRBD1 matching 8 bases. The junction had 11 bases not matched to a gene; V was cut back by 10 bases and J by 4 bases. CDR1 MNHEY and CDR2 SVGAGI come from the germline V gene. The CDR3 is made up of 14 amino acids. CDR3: CATLRQGLITEAFF. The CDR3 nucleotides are TGTGCCACCCTACGACAGGGGTTAATCACTGAAGCTTTCTTT.

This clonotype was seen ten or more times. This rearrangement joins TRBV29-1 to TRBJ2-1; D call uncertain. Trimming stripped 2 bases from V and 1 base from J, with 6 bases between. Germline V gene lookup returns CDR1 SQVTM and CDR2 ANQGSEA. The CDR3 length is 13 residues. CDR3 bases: TGCAGCGTTGAAAGTGGTTCCTACAATGAGCAGTTCTTC. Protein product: CSVESGSYNEQFF.

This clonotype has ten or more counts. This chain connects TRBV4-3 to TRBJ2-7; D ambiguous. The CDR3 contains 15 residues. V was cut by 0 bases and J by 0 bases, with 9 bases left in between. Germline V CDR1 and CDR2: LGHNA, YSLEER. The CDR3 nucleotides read TGCGCCAGCAGCCAAGAGATGGGCAGCTCCTACGAGCAGTACTTC. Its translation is CASSQEMGSSYEQYF.

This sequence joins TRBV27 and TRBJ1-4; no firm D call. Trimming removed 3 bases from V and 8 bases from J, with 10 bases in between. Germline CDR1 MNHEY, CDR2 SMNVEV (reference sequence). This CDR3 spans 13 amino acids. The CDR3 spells CASSFGVGEKLFF. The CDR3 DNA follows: TGTGCCAGCAGTTTCGGGGTAGGGGAAAAACTGTTTTTT.

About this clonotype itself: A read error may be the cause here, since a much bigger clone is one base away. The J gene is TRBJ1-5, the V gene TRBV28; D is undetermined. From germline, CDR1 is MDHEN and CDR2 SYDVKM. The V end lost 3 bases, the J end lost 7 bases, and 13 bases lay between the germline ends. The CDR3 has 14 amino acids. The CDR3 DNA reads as TGTGCCAGCAGTTTTGGTTGTGGAGTCCAGCCCCAGCATTTT. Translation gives CASSFGCGVQPQHF. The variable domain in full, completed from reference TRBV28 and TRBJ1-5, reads DVKVTQSSRYLVKRTGEKVFLECVQDMDHENMFWYRQDPGLGLRLIYFSYDVKMKEKGDIPEGYSVSREKKERFSLILESASTNQTSMYLCASSFGCGVQPQHFGDGTRLSIL.

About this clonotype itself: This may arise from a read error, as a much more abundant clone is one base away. The CDR3 DNA follows: TGTGCCAGCAGTAACGACAGGTCAGGCTCCTACGAGCAGTACTTC. Its translation is CASSNDRSGSYEQYF. The chain employs TRBV27 and TRBJ2-7; tentatively, D is TRBD1 (6 bases). CDR1 and CDR2 from the germline V gene are MNHEY and SMNVEV (reference sequence). The CDR3 contains 15 residues. Deletions cut 5 bases from V and 0 bases from J, with 14 bases between.

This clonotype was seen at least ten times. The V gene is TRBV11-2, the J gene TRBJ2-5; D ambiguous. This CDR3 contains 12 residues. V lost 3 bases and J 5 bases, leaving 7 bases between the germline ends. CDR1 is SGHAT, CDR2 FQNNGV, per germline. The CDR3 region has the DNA TGTGCCAGCAGCTTGATTATGGAGACCCAGTACTTC. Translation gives CASSLIMETQYF.

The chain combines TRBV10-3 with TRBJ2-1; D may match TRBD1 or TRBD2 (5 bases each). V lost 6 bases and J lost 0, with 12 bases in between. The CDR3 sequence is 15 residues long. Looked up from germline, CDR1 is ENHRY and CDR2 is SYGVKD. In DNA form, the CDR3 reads TGTGCCATCAGCCCCGCAGGGAGCTCCTACAATGAGCAGTTCTTC. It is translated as CAISPAGSSYNEQFF.

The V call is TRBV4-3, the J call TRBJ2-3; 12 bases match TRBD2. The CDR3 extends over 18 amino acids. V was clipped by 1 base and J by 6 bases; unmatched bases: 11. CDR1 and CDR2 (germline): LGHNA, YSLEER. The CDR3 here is CASSQGTSASGGVDTQYF. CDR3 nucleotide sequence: TGCGCCAGCAGCCAAGGAACGTCGGCTAGCGGGGGGGTGGATACGCAGTATTTT.

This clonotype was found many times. The CDR3 region is CASSLNPSSGNTIYF. In nucleotides, the CDR3 is TGTGCCAGCAGCTTGAATCCCTCCTCTGGAAACACCATATATTTT. This chain links TRBV7-9 with TRBJ1-3, with unresolved D. V lost 3 bases and J lost 0, with 9 bases in between. The germline gives CDR1 SEHNR, CDR2 FQNEAQ (reference sequence). The CDR3 runs to 15 residues.